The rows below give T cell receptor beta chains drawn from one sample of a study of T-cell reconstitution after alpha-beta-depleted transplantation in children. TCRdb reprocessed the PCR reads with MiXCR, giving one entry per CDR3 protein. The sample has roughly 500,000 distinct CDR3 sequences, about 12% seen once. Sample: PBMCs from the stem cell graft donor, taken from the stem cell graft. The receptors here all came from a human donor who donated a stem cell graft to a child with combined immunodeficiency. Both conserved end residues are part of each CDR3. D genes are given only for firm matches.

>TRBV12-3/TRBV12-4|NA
CASSFSSRAKFF
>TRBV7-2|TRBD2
CASSSSGARSQNQETQYF
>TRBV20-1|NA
CSAGAWGTQYF
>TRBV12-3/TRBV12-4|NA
CASSGGETQYF
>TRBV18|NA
CASSPGQSRETQYF
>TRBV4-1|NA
CASSHIPSGELFF
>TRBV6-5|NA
CASSYRYGGTEAFF
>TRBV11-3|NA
CASSLGATGYNEQFF
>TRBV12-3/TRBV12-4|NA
CASSFTTPSSYNEQFF
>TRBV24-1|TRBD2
CATSDEGTSSSDTQYF
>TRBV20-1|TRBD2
CSARDLGNGISGPEETQYF
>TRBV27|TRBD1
CASSGPTTGFYNEQFF
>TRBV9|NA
CASSFRDNSYEQYF
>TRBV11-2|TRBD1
CACSSGTGYQETQYF
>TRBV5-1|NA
CASSFGINYEQYF
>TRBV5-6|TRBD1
CASTFLDRVGTEAFF
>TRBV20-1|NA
CSARPRATEAFF
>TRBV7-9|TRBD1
CASSLAQGQLSDQYF
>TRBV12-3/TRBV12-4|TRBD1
CASSYGTGGLNTEAFF
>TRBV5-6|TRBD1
CASSSGTGDSTDTQYF
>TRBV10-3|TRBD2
CATSPGLAGPRSTDTQYF
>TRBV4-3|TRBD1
CASSQDLGTGFSNYGYTF
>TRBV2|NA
CASSDPTVYEQYF
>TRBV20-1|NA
CSARVGGLADNSPLHF
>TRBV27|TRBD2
CASSLTSGRVNEQFF
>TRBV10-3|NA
CAPPGTEPYEQYF
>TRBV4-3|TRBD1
CASSRNAGTDGNTIYF
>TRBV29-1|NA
CSVRQDSYEQYF
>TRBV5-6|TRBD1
CASSLASGDRAYNYGYTF
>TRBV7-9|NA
CASHPLGASGNEQYF
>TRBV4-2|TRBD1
CASSHVRDSAYEQYF
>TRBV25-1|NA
CASKFGRLTDTQYF
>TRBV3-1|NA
CASSPQRRTPYEQYF
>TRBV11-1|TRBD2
CASSFRRLAGGPGELFF
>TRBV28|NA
CASGFGTGSDEQYF
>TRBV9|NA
CASSVVQGYGTGELFF
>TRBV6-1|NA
CASAPRRGIGNSPLHF
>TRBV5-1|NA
CASSLGWGQGETQYF
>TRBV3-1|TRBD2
CASSKDFTSGAYNEQFF
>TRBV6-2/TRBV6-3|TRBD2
CASRQTSGSRYNEQFF
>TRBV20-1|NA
CSARELVRDSYNEQFF
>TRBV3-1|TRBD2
CASSQVLAVSSYNEQFF
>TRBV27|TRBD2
CASSFRLGIAGGVADTQYF
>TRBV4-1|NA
CASSQVRGASYEQYF
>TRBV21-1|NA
CASAGLAPRRVTYNEQFF
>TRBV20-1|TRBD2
CSARSTFGGAYNEQFF
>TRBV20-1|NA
CSAGVGGGGGTGELFF
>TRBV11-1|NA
CASSLGRDRLSGANVLTF
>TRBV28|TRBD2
CASSVFLGTSEDNEQFF
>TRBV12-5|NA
CASCGPSSEQYF